This T cell receptor (beta chain) was recorded in a study of CD8 T cells in Susac syndrome. In blood CD8+ and CD4+ T cells, TCR beta underwent sequencing. Roughly 0.45 to 1 ug RNA was reverse transcribed with random hexamers. Using its own MiXCR run on the immunoSEQ multiplex PCR reads, TCRdb lists one record per CDR3 protein. The sample holds approximately 190,000 distinct CDR3 sequences, 90% to 95% seen once. The V gene lost 1 base and the J gene lost 3 bases, with 7 bases spanning the gap. CDR1 and CDR2 from the germline V gene are LGHDT and YNNKEL (reference sequence). The CDR3 has 14 residues. The specimen was CD4+ T cells from PBMCs. The clonotype comes from a human donor with multiple sclerosis. The chain recombines TRBV3-1 with TRBJ1-5; maybe TRBD1 (5 bases). As DNA, the CDR3 is TGTGCCAGCAGCCAAGCTGGGACCAATCAGCCCCAGCATTTT. Translated: CASSQAGTNQPQHF.